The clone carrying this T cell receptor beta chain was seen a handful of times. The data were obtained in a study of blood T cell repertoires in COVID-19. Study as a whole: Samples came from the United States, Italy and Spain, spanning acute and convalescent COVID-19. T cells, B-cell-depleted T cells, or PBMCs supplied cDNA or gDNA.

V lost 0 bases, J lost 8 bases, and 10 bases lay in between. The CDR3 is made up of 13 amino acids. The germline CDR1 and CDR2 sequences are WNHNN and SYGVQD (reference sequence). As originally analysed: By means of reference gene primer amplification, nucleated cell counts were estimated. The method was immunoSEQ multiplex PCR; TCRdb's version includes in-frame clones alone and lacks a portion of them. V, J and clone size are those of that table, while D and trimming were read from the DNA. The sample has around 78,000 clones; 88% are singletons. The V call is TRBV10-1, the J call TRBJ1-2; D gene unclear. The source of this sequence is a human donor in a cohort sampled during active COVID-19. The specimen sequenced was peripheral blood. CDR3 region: CASSESLQLGYTF. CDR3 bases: TGCGCCAGCAGTGAGTCCTTACAGCTCGGCTACACCTTC.